This T cell receptor (beta chain) was found in a study of T cells after yellow fever vaccination. A word on this clonotype: Antigen unknown.

Study observations and caveats: Post-booster repertoires contained most primary-vaccination clones again (about 96% CD4, approximately 88% CD8).

TCRdb reprocessed the 5' RACE reads via MiXCR and lists one record per CDR3 protein. The profile shows 450,000 to 550,000 distinct CDR3 sequences, 20% to 25% of them singletons. CDR1 is SEHNR and CDR2 is FQNEAQ in the germline V gene (reference sequence). The V gene lost 5 bases and the J gene lost 6 bases, with 10 bases spanning the gap. The CDR3 spans 12 residues. The V call is TRBV7-9, the J call TRBJ1-2, with unresolved D. This TCR derives from a man aged 18 to 35 who received the YFV17D yellow fever vaccine. The sample consisted of PBMCs, taken more than 20 days after the first yellow fever vaccination. The CDR3 is CASSPTQDGYTF. CDR3 in DNA: TGTGCCAGCAGCCCTACCCAGGATGGCTACACCTTC.